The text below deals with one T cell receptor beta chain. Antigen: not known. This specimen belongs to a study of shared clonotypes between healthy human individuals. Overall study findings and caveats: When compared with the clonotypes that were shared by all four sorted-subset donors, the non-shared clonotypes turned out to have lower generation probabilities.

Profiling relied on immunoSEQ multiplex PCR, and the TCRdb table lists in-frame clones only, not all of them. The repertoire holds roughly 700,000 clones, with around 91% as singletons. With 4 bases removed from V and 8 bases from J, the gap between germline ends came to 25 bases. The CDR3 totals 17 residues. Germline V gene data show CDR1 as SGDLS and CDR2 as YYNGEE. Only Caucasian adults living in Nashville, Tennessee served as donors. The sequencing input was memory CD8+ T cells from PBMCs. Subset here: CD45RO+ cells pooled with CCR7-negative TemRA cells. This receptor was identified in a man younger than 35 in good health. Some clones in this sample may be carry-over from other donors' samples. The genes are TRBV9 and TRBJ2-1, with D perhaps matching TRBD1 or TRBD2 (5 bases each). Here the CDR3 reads CASSPEGPGRIIDEQFF. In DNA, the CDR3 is TGTGCCAGCAGCCCAGAGGGACCAGGAAGGATAATCGATGAGCAGTTCTTC.